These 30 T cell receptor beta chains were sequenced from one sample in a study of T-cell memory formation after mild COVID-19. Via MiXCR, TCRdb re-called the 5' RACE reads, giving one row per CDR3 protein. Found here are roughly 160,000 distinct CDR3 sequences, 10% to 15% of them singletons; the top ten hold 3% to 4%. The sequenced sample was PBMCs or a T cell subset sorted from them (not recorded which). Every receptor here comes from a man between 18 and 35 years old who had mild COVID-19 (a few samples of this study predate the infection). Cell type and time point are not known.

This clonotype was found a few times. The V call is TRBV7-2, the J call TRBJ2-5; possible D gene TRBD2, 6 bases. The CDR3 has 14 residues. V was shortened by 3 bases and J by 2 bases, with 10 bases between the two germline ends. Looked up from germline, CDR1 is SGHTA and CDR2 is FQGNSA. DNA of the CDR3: TGTGCCAGCAGCTTTCGGGCGGGGCAAGAGACCCAGTACTTC. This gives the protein CASSFRAGQETQYF. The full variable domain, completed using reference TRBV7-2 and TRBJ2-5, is GAGVSQSPSNKVTEKGKDVELRCDPISGHTALYWYRQSLGQGLEFLIYFQGNSAPDKSGLPSDRFSAERTGGSVSTLTIQRTQQEDSAVYLCASSFRAGQETQYFGPGTRLLVL.

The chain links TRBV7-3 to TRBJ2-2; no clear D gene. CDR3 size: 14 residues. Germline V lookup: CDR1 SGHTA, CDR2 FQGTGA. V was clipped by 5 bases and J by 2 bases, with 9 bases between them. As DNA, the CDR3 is TGTGCCAGCAGCCCTGGACCAAACACCGGGGAGCTGTTTTTT. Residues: CASSPGPNTGELFF.

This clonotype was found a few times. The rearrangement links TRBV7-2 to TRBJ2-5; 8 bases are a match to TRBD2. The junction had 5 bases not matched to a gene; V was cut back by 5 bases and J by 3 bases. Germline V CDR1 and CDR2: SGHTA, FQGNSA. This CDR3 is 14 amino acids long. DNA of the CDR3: TGTGCCAGCAGCCTCGGGGGGGGGAAAGAGACCCAGTACTTC. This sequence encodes CASSLGGGKETQYF. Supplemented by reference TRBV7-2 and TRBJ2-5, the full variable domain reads GAGVSQSPSNKVTEKGKDVELRCDPISGHTALYWYRQSLGQGLEFLIYFQGNSAPDKSGLPSDRFSAERTGGSVSTLTIQRTQQEDSAVYLCASSLGGGKETQYFGPGTRLLVL.

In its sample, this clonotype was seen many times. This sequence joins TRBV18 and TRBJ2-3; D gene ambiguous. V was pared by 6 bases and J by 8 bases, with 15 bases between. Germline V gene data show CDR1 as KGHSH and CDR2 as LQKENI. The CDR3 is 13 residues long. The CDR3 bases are TGTGCCAGCTCGGGTTCTGACTTTCCTACGCAGTATTTT. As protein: CASSGSDFPTQYF.

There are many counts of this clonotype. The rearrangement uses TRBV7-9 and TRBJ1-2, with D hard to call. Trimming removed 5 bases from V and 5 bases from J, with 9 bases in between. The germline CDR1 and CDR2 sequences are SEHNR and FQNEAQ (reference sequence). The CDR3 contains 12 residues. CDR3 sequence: CASSPDPYGYTF. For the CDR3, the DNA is TGTGCCAGCAGCCCGGACCCTTATGGCTACACCTTC.

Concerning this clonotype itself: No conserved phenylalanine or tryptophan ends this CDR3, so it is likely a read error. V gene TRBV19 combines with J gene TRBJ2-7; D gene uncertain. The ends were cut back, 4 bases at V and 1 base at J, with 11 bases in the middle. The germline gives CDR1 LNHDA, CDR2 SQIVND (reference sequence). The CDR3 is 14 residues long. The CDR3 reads CASSTTGWSYEQYL. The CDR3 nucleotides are TGTGCCAGTAGTACCACCGGGTGGTCCTACGAGCAGTACTTA.

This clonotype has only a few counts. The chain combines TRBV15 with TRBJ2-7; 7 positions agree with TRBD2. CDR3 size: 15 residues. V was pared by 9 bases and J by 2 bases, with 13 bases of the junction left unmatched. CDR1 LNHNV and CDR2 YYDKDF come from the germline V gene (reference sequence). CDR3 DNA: TGTGCCACTACTGGAGGCGCGGGGGTAACCTACGAGCAGTACGTC. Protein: CATTGGAGVTYEQYV.

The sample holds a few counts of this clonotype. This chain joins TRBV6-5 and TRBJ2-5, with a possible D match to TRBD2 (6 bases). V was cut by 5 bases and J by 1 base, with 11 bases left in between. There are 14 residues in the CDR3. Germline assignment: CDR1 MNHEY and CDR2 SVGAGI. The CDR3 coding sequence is TGTGCCAGCAGTCCAATTAGCGGCCAAGAGACCCAGTACTTC. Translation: CASSPISGQETQYF.

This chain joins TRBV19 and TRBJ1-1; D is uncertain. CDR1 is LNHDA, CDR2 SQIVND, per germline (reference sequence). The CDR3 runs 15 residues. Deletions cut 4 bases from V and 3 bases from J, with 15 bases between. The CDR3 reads CASSTGRNTHTEAFF. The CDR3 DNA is TGTGCCAGTAGTACCGGACGGAACACCCACACTGAAGCTTTCTTT.

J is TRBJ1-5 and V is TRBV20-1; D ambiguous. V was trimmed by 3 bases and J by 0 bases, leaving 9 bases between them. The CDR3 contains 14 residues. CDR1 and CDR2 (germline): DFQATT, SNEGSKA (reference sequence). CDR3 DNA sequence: TGCAGTGCTAGGGGGTATTCTAGCAATCAGCCCCAGCATTTT. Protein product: CSARGYSSNQPQHF.

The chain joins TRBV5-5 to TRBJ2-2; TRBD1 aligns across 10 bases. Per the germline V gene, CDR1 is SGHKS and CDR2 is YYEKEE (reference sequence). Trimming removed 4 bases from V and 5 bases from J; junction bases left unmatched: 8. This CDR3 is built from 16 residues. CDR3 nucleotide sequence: TGTGCCAGCAGCCCCGGGACAGGGGTATCTACCGGGGAGCTGTTTTTT. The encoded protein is CASSPGTGVSTGELFF.

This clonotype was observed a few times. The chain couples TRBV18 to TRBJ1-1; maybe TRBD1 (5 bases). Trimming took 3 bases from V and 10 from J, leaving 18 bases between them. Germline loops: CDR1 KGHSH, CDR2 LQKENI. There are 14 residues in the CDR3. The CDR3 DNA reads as TGTGCCAGCTCACCGTCGGGGCAGTCAAGGGGAGCTTTCTTT. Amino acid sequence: CASSPSGQSRGAFF.

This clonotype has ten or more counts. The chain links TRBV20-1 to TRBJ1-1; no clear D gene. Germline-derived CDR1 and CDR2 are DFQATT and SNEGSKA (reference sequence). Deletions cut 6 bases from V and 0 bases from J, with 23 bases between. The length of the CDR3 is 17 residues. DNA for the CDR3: TGCAGTGCGACCCAATGGGCCAGCCAAACCATGAACACTGAAGCTTTCTTT. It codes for CSATQWASQTMNTEAFF.

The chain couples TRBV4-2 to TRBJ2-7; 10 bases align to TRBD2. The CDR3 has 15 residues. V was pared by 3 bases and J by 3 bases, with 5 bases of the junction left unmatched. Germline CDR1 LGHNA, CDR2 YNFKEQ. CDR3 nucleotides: TGTGCCAGCAGCCAGAGATCTAGCGGGGGCTACGAGCAGTACTTC. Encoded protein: CASSQRSSGGYEQYF.

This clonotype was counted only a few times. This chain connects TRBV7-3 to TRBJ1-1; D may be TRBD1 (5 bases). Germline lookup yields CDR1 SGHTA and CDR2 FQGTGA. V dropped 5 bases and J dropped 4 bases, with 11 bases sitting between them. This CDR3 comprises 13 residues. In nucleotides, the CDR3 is TGTGCCAGCAGCGCCGGAGGGGCCACTGAAGCTTTCTTT. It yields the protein CASSAGGATEAFF.

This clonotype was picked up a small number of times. The CDR3 bases are TGTGCCAGCAGCTTACGGGCGGGGCTTTCCTACGAGCAGTACTTC. It translates to CASSLRAGLSYEQYF. V is TRBV7-2 and J is TRBJ2-7; possibly TRBD2 for D (6 bases). The CDR3 is made up of 15 amino acids. CDR1 is SGHTA, CDR2 FQGNSA, per germline. V lost 2 bases and J lost 1, with 12 bases in between.

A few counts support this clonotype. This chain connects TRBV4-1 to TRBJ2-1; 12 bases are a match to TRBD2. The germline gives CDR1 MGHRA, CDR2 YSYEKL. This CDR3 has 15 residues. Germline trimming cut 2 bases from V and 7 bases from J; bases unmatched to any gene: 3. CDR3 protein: CASSQLAGGLNEQFF. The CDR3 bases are TGCGCCAGCAGCCAACTAGCGGGGGGGCTGAATGAGCAGTTCTTC.

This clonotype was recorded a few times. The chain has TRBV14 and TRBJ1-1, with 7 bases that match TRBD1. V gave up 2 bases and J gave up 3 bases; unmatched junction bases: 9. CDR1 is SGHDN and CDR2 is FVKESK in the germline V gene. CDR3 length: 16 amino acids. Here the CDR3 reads CASSQKKQGDDTEAFF. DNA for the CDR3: TGTGCCAGCAGCCAAAAAAAGCAGGGGGACGACACTGAAGCTTTCTTT.

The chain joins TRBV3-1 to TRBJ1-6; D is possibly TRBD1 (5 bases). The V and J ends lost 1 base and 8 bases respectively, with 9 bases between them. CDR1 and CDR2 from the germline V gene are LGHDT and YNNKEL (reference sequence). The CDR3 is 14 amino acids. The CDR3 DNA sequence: TGTGCCAGCAGCCAAGTCGGGGGGGATTCACCCCTCCACTTT. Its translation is CASSQVGGDSPLHF.

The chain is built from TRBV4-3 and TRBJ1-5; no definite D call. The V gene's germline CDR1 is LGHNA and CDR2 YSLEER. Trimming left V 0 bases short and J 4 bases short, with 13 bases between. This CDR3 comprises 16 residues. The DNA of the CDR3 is TGCGCCAGCAGCCAAGATTCGGGCCTCCGGAATCAGCCCCAGCATTTT. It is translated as CASSQDSGLRNQPQHF.

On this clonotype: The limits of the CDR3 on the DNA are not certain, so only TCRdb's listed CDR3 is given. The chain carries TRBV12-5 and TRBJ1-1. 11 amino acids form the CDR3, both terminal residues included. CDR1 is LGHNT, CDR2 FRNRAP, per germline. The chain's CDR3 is CASGLEREAFF.

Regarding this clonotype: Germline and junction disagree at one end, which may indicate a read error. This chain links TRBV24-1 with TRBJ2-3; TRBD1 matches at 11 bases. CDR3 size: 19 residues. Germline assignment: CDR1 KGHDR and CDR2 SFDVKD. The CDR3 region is CATSDRTTGTGGRTDTKYF. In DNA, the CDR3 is TGTGCCACCAGTGACCGGACGACCGGGACAGGGGGTAGAACAGATACGAAGTATTTT.

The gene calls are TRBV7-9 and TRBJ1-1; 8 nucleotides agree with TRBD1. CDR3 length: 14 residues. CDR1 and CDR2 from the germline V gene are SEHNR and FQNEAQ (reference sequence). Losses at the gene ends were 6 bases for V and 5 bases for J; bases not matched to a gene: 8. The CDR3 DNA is TGTGCCAGCAGTTCCGGACAGGGAGAAACTGAAGCTTTCTTT. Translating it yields CASSSGQGETEAFF.

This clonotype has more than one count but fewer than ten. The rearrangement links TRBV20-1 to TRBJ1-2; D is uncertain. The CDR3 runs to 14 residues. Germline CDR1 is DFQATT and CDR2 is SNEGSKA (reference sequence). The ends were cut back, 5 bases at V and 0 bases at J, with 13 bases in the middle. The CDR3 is CSASKPGANYGYTF. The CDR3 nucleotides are TGCAGTGCTTCCAAACCTGGTGCTAACTATGGCTACACCTTC.

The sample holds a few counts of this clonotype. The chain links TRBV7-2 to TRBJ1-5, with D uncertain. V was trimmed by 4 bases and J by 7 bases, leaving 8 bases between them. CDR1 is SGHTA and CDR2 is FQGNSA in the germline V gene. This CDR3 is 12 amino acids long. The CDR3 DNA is TGTGCCAGCAGCTCAGGCCGACAGCCCCAGCATTTT. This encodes CASSSGRQPQHF.

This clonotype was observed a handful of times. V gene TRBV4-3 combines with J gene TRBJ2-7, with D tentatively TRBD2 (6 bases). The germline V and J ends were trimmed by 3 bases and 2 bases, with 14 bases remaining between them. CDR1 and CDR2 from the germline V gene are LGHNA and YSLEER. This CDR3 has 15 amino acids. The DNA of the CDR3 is TGCGCCAGCAGCCAGTACGGGACTTCGACCTACGAGCAGTACTTC. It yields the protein CASSQYGTSTYEQYF.

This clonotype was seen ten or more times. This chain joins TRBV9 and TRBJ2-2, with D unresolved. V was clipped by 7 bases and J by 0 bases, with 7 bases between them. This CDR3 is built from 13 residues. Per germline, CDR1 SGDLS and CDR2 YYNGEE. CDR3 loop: CASRTANTGELFF. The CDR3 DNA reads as TGTGCCAGCCGGACGGCGAACACCGGGGAGCTGTTTTTT.

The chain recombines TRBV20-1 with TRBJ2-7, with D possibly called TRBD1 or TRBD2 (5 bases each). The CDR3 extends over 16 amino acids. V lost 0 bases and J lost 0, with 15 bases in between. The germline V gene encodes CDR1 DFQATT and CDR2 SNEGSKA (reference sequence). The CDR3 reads CSARDRGRDLSYEQYF. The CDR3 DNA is TGCAGTGCTAGAGATCGGGGCAGGGACCTCTCCTACGAGCAGTACTTC.

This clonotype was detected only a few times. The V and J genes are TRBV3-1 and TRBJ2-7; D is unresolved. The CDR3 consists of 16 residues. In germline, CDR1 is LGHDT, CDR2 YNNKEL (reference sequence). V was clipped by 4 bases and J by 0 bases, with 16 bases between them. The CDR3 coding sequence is TGTGCCAGCAGCCGTAATACCTTTTCTAGCTCCTACGAGCAGTACTTC. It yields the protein CASSRNTFSSSYEQYF.

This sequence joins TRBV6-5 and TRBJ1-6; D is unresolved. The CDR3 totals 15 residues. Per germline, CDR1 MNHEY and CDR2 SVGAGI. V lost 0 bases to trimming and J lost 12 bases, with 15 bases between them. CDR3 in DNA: TGTGCCAGCAGTTACTCCAAGGACCCTGGGAGACCCCTCCACTTT. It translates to CASSYSKDPGRPLHF.